Given below is one TCR beta chain in context. Sequencing was performed with immunoSEQ multiplex PCR; in TCRdb, only in-frame clones are kept and a portion is missing. The table includes 160,000 or so clones, 86% detected once. This record comes from a study of blood T cell repertoires in COVID-19. CDR3 length: 15 amino acids. Germline V CDR1 and CDR2: MDHEN, SYDVKM. V lost 7 bases and J lost 5; bases outside the gene matches: 6. The specimen sequenced was peripheral blood. The chain recombines TRBV28 with TRBJ2-2, with TRBD2 matching over 11 bases. This TCR was sampled from a woman between 70 and 85 years old with acute or convalescent COVID-19. The CDR3 sequence is CASTPTSGMTGELFF. The CDR3 DNA is TGTGCCAGCACCCCGACTAGCGGGATGACCGGGGAGCTGTTTTTT.